The next 23 T cell receptor beta chains were all read from a single sample in a study of shared clonotypes between healthy human individuals (dated by TCRdb to about 2020). Receptors were amplified or captured by the immunoSEQ multiplex PCR assay. TCRdb retrieved this table from immuneACCESS and kept in-frame rearrangements only. Not all clones are present; in checked studies, unresolved V genes account for under half, and no reason is known for the remainder. The sample profile shows millions of clones; roughly 94% of them were found once. The ten largest clones represent 0.13% of the sample. Input material: naive CD4+ T cells sorted from blood. This specimen's cell subset or site label, per the study, means: CD45RA+ positively selected. These receptors came from a man between 18 and 35 years old in good health.

The V and J genes are TRBV28 and TRBJ2-5, with D possibly TRBD1 on 7 matching bases. Germline CDR1 reads MDHEN; CDR2 reads SYDVKM. This CDR3 contains 19 residues. The germline V and J ends were trimmed by 4 bases and 5 bases, with 29 bases remaining between them. CDR3 sequence (DNA): TGTGCCAGCAGTTCCCCCGGCAGGGGGGCAGGATGGGGTAGGGAGACCCAGTACTTC. Protein: CASSSPGRGAGWGRETQYF.

This clone was counted once. The rearrangement uses TRBV6-6 and TRBJ2-7; 7 nucleotides agree with TRBD2. Trimming cost V 0 bases and J 3 bases; bases outside gene matches: 8. Germline lookup yields CDR1 MNHNY and CDR2 SVGAGI (reference sequence). The CDR3 runs 16 residues. As DNA, the CDR3 is TGTGCCAGCAGTTACTCGGTCAGCGGGGTAGGCTACGAGCAGTACTTC. Translated: CASSYSVSGVGYEQYF.

About this clone itself: The sample holds other DNA sequences that translate to the same CDR3. The rearrangement links TRBV30 to TRBJ1-1, with D perhaps TRBD1 (5 bases). Deletions cut 2 bases from V and 0 bases from J, with 16 bases between. The CDR3 length is 16 residues. The germline gives CDR1 GTSNPN, CDR2 SVGIG (reference sequence). The CDR3 sequence is CAWSRRDSAMNTEAFF. The CDR3 nucleotides are TGTGCCTGGAGTCGCCGGGACTCTGCGATGAACACTGAAGCTTTCTTT.

The chain employs TRBV7-9 and TRBJ2-2; TRBD2 agrees at 8 bases. The J segment lost 5 bases and the V segment lost 1 base, leaving 6 bases of the junction unmatched. Looked up from germline, CDR1 is SEHNR and CDR2 is FQNEAQ (reference sequence). This CDR3 has 16 amino acids. The CDR3 spells CASSLDSAGGTGELFF. CDR3 DNA: TGTGCCAGCAGCTTAGATTCGGCGGGAGGTACCGGGGAGCTGTTTTTT.

This clone was detected only once. This chain uses TRBV19 with TRBJ2-2; possible D gene TRBD2, 6 bases. Trimming took 7 bases from V and 1 from J, leaving 13 bases between them. The CDR3 length is 15 residues. CDR1 is LNHDA and CDR2 is SQIVND in the germline V gene (reference sequence). CDR3 amino acids: CASKIPAGNTGELFF. CDR3 nucleotide sequence: TGTGCCAGTAAGATTCCAGCGGGGAACACCGGGGAGCTGTTTTTT. Together with reference TRBV19 and TRBJ2-2, the CDR3 gives the full variable domain: DGGITQSPKYLFRKEGQNVTLSCEQNLNHDAMYWYRQDPGQGLRLIYYSQIVNDFQKGDIAEGYSVSREKKESFPLTVTSAQKNPTAFYLCASKIPAGNTGELFFGEGSRLTVL.

The chain joins TRBV6-1 to TRBJ2-2; 9 positions agree with TRBD1. The germline CDR1 and CDR2 sequences are MNHNS and SASEGT. The CDR3 length is 17 residues. With V trimmed by 4 bases and J by 7 bases, 13 bases remained unmatched. The CDR3 region has the DNA TGTGCCAGCAGTGGCCCCGCCGGGACAGGGTTGTTCGGGGAGCTGTTTTTT. It encodes CASSGPAGTGLFGELFF.

Of note for this clone: This same CDR3 is encoded by further DNA sequences in the sample. The chain is built from TRBV20-1 and TRBJ2-1; 7 bases align to TRBD2. V lost 6 bases, J lost 6 bases, and 2 bases stayed unmatched. This CDR3 is 11 amino acids long. Germline loops: CDR1 DFQATT, CDR2 SNEGSKA (reference sequence). The chain's CDR3 is CSARGGNEQFF. The CDR3 coding sequence is TGCAGTGCCCGCGGGGGCAATGAGCAGTTCTTC.

The chain carries TRBV6-6 and TRBJ2-1; a weak D match, TRBD2 (6 bases). CDR3 length: 13 residues. V was clipped by 2 bases and J by 6 bases, with 8 bases between them. Germline assignment: CDR1 MNHNY and CDR2 SVGAGI (reference sequence). CDR3 loop: CASSYPLANEQFF. CDR3 DNA sequence: TGTGCCAGCAGTTACCCACTAGCCAATGAGCAGTTCTTC.

This chain joins TRBV27 and TRBJ2-1; D remains unclear. Germline V gene data show CDR1 as MNHEY and CDR2 as SMNVEV (reference sequence). The CDR3 totals 11 residues. The V and J ends lost 6 bases and 7 bases respectively, with 7 bases between them. CDR3 loop: CASSQRNEQFF. Here the CDR3 DNA reads TGTGCCAGCAGCCAGAGGAATGAGCAGTTCTTC.

The CDR3 region has the DNA TGTGCCACCAGCATCCTCGGGGAGGGCCCCAATACTCTCTATGGCTACACCTTC. It yields the protein CATSILGEGPNTLYGYTF. The genes are TRBV15 and TRBJ1-2; D is undetermined. This CDR3 region has 18 residues. Germline V lookup: CDR1 LNHNV, CDR2 YYDKDF (reference sequence). Trimming left V 4 bases short and J 4 bases short, with 25 bases between.

This clone was detected only a few times. The chain has TRBV5-1 and TRBJ1-6; TRBD1 is a possible D gene (5 bases). CDR1 SGHRS and CDR2 YFSETQ come from the germline V gene. V gave up 0 bases and J gave up 7 bases, with 11 bases separating them. The CDR3 sequence is 15 residues long. The CDR3 DNA is TGCGCCAGCAGCTTGGAGGGACCATCAAATTCACCCCTCCACTTT. Encoded protein: CASSLEGPSNSPLHF.

The genes are TRBV5-1 and TRBJ2-2, with a possible D match to TRBD2 (5 bases). Germline CDR1 is SGHRS and CDR2 is YFSETQ. CDR3 size: 13 residues. The V gene lost 5 bases and the J gene lost 4 bases, with 9 bases spanning the gap. The CDR3: CASSGGFTGELFF. CDR3 sequence (DNA): TGCGCCAGCAGTGGAGGATTCACCGGGGAGCTGTTTTTT. The full variable domain, rest sourced from reference TRBV5-1 and TRBJ2-2, is KAGVTQTPRYLIKTRGQQVTLSCSPISGHRSVSWYQQTPGQGLQFLFEYFSETQRNKGNFPGRFSGRQFSNSRSEMNVSTLELGDSALYLCASSGGFTGELFFGEGSRLTVL.

The chain has TRBV4-3 and TRBJ1-1; D is unclear. CDR1 is LGHNA, CDR2 YSLEER, per germline. V lost 1 base to trimming and J lost 3 bases, with 9 bases between them. This CDR3 is built from 14 residues. The CDR3 coding sequence is TGCGCCAGCAGCCAAGTTGTGGCGGACACTGAAGCTTTCTTT. Translation gives CASSQVVADTEAFF.

The rearrangement links TRBV4-1 to TRBJ2-5; 9 nucleotides match TRBD1. V was pared by 4 bases and J by 5 bases, with 11 bases of the junction left unmatched. This CDR3 region has 16 residues. Germline V CDR1 and CDR2: MGHRA, YSYEKL. This CDR3 reads CASSPPGQGRIETQYF. The CDR3, as DNA: TGCGCCAGCAGCCCTCCCGGACAGGGGCGGATTGAGACCCAGTACTTC.

The chain joins TRBV19 to TRBJ2-5; a possible D gene is TRBD1 (7 bases). Trimming pared 6 bases from V and 4 bases from J, leaving 12 bases between. CDR1 and CDR2 (germline): LNHDA, SQIVND (reference sequence). The CDR3 extends over 13 amino acids. CDR3 in amino acids: CASRHRGGETQYF. DNA for the CDR3: TGTGCCAGTAGGCACAGGGGAGGAGAGACCCAGTACTTC.

The rearrangement uses TRBV9 and TRBJ2-2, with D possibly matching TRBD2 (6 bases). The CDR3 totals 15 residues. Germline loops: CDR1 SGDLS, CDR2 YYNGEE. V was trimmed by 3 bases and J by 2 bases, leaving 11 bases between them. CDR3 in amino acids: CASSARGGNTGELFF. As DNA, the CDR3 is TGTGCCAGCAGCGCGAGGGGAGGAAACACCGGGGAGCTGTTTTTT.

The rearrangement links TRBV7-9 to TRBJ1-6; tentative D call: TRBD1 (6 bases). Germline V gives CDR1 SEHNR, CDR2 FQNEAQ (reference sequence). CDR3 length equals 15 residues. V lost 5 bases and J lost 3, with 11 bases in between. CDR3 coding DNA: TGTGCCAGCAGCAAAACAGGGATCTATAATTCACCCCTCCACTTT. Translating gives CASSKTGIYNSPLHF.

Worth noting for this clone: Other DNA sequences in the same sample also yield this CDR3. V and J are TRBV18 and TRBJ1-1; TRBD1 agrees at 7 bases. Germline V lookup: CDR1 KGHSH, CDR2 LQKENI. The CDR3 contains 13 residues. With V trimmed by 6 bases and J by 5 bases, 6 bases remained unmatched. CDR3 nucleotide sequence: TGTGCCAGCTCTACGGACAGGAATACTGAAGCTTTCTTT. This sequence encodes CASSTDRNTEAFF.

V and J are TRBV5-4 and TRBJ2-3; no clear D. V was shortened by 4 bases and J by 2 bases, with 17 bases between the two germline ends. This CDR3 has 16 amino acids. Germline V lookup: CDR1 SGHNT, CDR2 YYREEE (reference sequence). CDR3 DNA sequence: TGTGCCAGCAGCCCTATCTTGGCTCCTATCACAGATACGCAGTATTTT. Translated, it gives CASSPILAPITDTQYF.

Remarks on this clone: Other DNA sequences of this sample code for an identical CDR3. CDR3 in DNA: TGTGCCAGCCGTAGACAGGGATCCTACGAGCAGTACTTC. This sequence encodes CASRRQGSYEQYF. J is TRBJ2-7 and V is TRBV19; 7 positions agree with TRBD1. CDR3 length: 13 residues. The V gene's germline CDR1 is LNHDA and CDR2 SQIVND (reference sequence). Trimming at V came to 9 bases and at J to 1 base, leaving 6 bases not matched to a gene.

The rearrangement uses TRBV19 and TRBJ1-1; 11 bases are shared with TRBD1. This CDR3 spans 14 amino acids. Germline-derived CDR1 and CDR2 are LNHDA and SQIVND (reference sequence). V shed 8 bases and J 1 base; nucleotides not matched to a gene: 3. The CDR3 sequence: CASRTGGANTEAFF. The CDR3 coding sequence is TGTGCCAGTCGGACAGGGGGCGCGAACACTGAAGCTTTCTTT.

This sequence joins TRBV27 and TRBJ2-7; 10 bases agree with TRBD2. The germline V gene encodes CDR1 MNHEY and CDR2 SMNVEV (reference sequence). V shed 5 bases, J shed 5 bases, and the junction held 6 bases outside the gene matches. This CDR3 has 14 residues. As DNA, the CDR3 is TGTGCCAGCAGTCCTAGCGGGAGCTTCCACGAGCAGTACTTC. Translating it yields CASSPSGSFHEQYF.

CDR3 region: CAWSVLGGTTYEQYF. Written as DNA, the CDR3 is TGTGCCTGGAGTGTACTAGGAGGGACTACCTACGAGCAGTACTTC. The chain combines TRBV30 with TRBJ2-7; 7 bases agree with TRBD2. V lost 0 bases and J lost 2; bases outside the gene matches: 7. CDR3 length: 15 amino acids. The germline V gene encodes CDR1 GTSNPN and CDR2 SVGIG (reference sequence).